Listed below are T cell receptor beta chains from one sample, sequenced in a study of blood T cell repertoires in COVID-19. The data were produced by immunoSEQ multiplex PCR, yet TCRdb's version contains in-frame clones alone and is incomplete. The profile covers 150,000 to 200,000 clones, with 70% to 90% appearing a single time and roughly 2.5% taken by the ten largest. Sequenced sample: peripheral blood. These receptors all come from a man aged 35 to 55 with active or convalescent COVID-19. Both conserved end residues are part of each CDR3. The order of the fields is V gene, J gene, CDR3 length, clone size, D gene, CDR3 DNA, CDR3 protein. The D gene is left open where the match is weak. Rows give clone size only sometimes, using once, few, many, or a class for an expanded clone.

v_call: TRBV11-2
j_call: TRBJ2-3
cdr3_length: 15
clone_size: -
d_call: TRBD2
cdr3_nt: TGTGCCAGCAGCTTAGCGGGGGGGGTCACAGATACGCAGTATTTT
cdr3_aa: CASSLAGGVTDTQYF

v_call: TRBV19
j_call: TRBJ1-5
cdr3_length: 17
clone_size: -
d_call: TRBD1
cdr3_nt: TGTGCCAGTAGTAGCCCCACAGGGGACGGGAGCAATCAGCCCCAGCATTTT
cdr3_aa: CASSSPTGDGSNQPQHF

v_call: TRBV25-1
j_call: TRBJ1-1
cdr3_length: 17
clone_size: -
d_call: -
cdr3_nt: TGTGCCAGCAGTCAAACAGGGACATCAACTCAGAACACTGAAGCTTTCTTT
cdr3_aa: CASSQTGTSTQNTEAFF

v_call: TRBV12-3/TRBV12-4
j_call: TRBJ1-2
cdr3_length: 12
clone_size: -
d_call: -
cdr3_nt: TGTGCCAGCAGTTCGAGGTTCGATGGCTACACCTTC
cdr3_aa: CASSSRFDGYTF

v_call: TRBV6-2/TRBV6-3
j_call: TRBJ1-6
cdr3_length: 14
clone_size: -
d_call: TRBD1
cdr3_nt: TGTGCCAGCAGCCTTATTGGACAGGGATCACCCCTCCACTTT
cdr3_aa: CASSLIGQGSPLHF

v_call: TRBV5-6
j_call: TRBJ2-3
cdr3_length: 14
clone_size: -
d_call: -
cdr3_nt: TGTGCCAGCAGCCCTCAGGGCCGCACAGATACGCAGTATTTT
cdr3_aa: CASSPQGRTDTQYF

v_call: TRBV5-1
j_call: TRBJ2-7
cdr3_length: 17
clone_size: -
d_call: TRBD1
cdr3_nt: TGCGCCAGCAGCTTGAATGTTCCGGACAGGGGGGGAAGTGAGCAGTACTTC
cdr3_aa: CASSLNVPDRGGSEQYF

v_call: TRBV9
j_call: TRBJ2-7
cdr3_length: 14
clone_size: -
d_call: TRBD1
cdr3_nt: TGTGCCAGCAGCACCTGGGACAGGGCGGAAGAGCAGTACTTC
cdr3_aa: CASSTWDRAEEQYF

v_call: TRBV28
j_call: TRBJ1-1
cdr3_length: 14
clone_size: -
d_call: -
cdr3_nt: TGTGCCAGCAGTCCGGGAGTCTTGGGCACTGAAGCTTTCTTT
cdr3_aa: CASSPGVLGTEAFF

v_call: TRBV23-1
j_call: TRBJ2-6
cdr3_length: 15
clone_size: -
d_call: -
cdr3_nt: TGCGCCAGCAGGGGGGCCCGCTCTGGGGCCAACGTCCTGACTTTC
cdr3_aa: CASRGARSGANVLTF

v_call: TRBV30
j_call: TRBJ1-1
cdr3_length: 14
clone_size: -
d_call: TRBD1
cdr3_nt: TGTGCCTCGAACAGGGGGCGGATTCCCACTGAAGCTTTCTTT
cdr3_aa: CASNRGRIPTEAFF

v_call: TRBV30
j_call: TRBJ1-5
cdr3_length: 15
clone_size: -
d_call: -
cdr3_nt: TGTGCCTGGAGTCCCCGAGGGGCAGGGGTGGAGCCCCAGCATTTT
cdr3_aa: CAWSPRGAGVEPQHF

v_call: TRBV18
j_call: TRBJ1-3
cdr3_length: 16
clone_size: -
d_call: TRBD1
cdr3_nt: TGTGCCAGCTCAGCCGGGACAGGGGGCTCTGGAAACACCATATATTTT
cdr3_aa: CASSAGTGGSGNTIYF

v_call: TRBV2
j_call: TRBJ1-1
cdr3_length: 14
clone_size: few
d_call: -
cdr3_nt: TGTGCCAGCAGCTCCGGGACTAGTAGAACTGAAGCTTTCTTT
cdr3_aa: CASSSGTSRTEAFF

v_call: TRBV19
j_call: TRBJ1-1
cdr3_length: 13
clone_size: -
d_call: -
cdr3_nt: TGTGCCAGTAGTATAGGAGGAACGCGGGAAGCTTTCTTT
cdr3_aa: CASSIGGTREAFF

v_call: TRBV19
j_call: TRBJ1-4
cdr3_length: 14
clone_size: -
d_call: -
cdr3_nt: TGTGCCAGTAGTATAACGTGGAGCCCCGAAAAACTGTTTTTT
cdr3_aa: CASSITWSPEKLFF

v_call: TRBV5-1
j_call: TRBJ2-2
cdr3_length: 14
clone_size: -
d_call: -
cdr3_nt: TGCGCCACCTCACCGACCACAGGGACCGGGGAGCTGTTTTTT
cdr3_aa: CATSPTTGTGELFF

v_call: TRBV9
j_call: TRBJ2-7
cdr3_length: 18
clone_size: -
d_call: -
cdr3_nt: TGTGCCAGCAGCGTAGAGGGCTCCAGGGGACCCCTCTCCTACGAGCAGTACTTC
cdr3_aa: CASSVEGSRGPLSYEQYF

v_call: TRBV10-2
j_call: TRBJ2-1
cdr3_length: 12
clone_size: -
d_call: -
cdr3_nt: TGCGCCAGCAGTGAGGTGTGGCATGAGCAGTTCTTC
cdr3_aa: CASSEVWHEQFF

v_call: TRBV6-6
j_call: TRBJ1-1
cdr3_length: 11
clone_size: -
d_call: -
cdr3_nt: TGTGCCAGCAGGCGGACTACTGAAGCTTTCTTT
cdr3_aa: CASRRTTEAFF

v_call: TRBV19
j_call: TRBJ1-2
cdr3_length: 12
clone_size: -
d_call: -
cdr3_nt: TGTGCCAGTAGTACCACAGGGTATGGCTACACCTTC
cdr3_aa: CASSTTGYGYTF

v_call: TRBV6-5
j_call: TRBJ1-1
cdr3_length: 14
clone_size: -
d_call: TRBD1
cdr3_nt: TGTGCCAGCAGAGACAGGGGGGGGTTCCCTGAAGCTTTCTTT
cdr3_aa: CASRDRGGFPEAFF

v_call: TRBV5-4
j_call: TRBJ2-3
cdr3_length: 15
clone_size: -
d_call: TRBD2
cdr3_nt: TGTGCCAGCAGCACCCTAGCGGGGAATACAGATACGCAGTATTTT
cdr3_aa: CASSTLAGNTDTQYF

v_call: TRBV4-2
j_call: TRBJ1-2
cdr3_length: 16
clone_size: -
d_call: TRBD1
cdr3_nt: TGTGCCAGCAGCCAAGCCGGACAGGGGGCAAGAGACGGCTACACCTTC
cdr3_aa: CASSQAGQGARDGYTF

v_call: TRBV5-1
j_call: TRBJ2-5
cdr3_length: 14
clone_size: -
d_call: -
cdr3_nt: TGCGCCAGCAGCTTGGCTGGTAGCGGAGAGACCCAGTACTTC
cdr3_aa: CASSLAGSGETQYF

v_call: TRBV30
j_call: TRBJ1-6
cdr3_length: 15
clone_size: -
d_call: TRBD1
cdr3_nt: TGTGCCTGGAGTATACAGACAGGGAACAATTCACCCCTCCACTTT
cdr3_aa: CAWSIQTGNNSPLHF

v_call: TRBV18
j_call: TRBJ2-1
cdr3_length: 13
clone_size: -
d_call: -
cdr3_nt: TGTGCCAGCTCACTAGACAGAATGAATGAGCAGTTCTTC
cdr3_aa: CASSLDRMNEQFF

v_call: TRBV28
j_call: TRBJ1-3
cdr3_length: 18
clone_size: -
d_call: -
cdr3_nt: TGTGCCAGCAGCCGCTTGGGGCTAACTCCTTCCTCTGGAAACACCATATATTTT
cdr3_aa: CASSRLGLTPSSGNTIYF

v_call: TRBV7-3
j_call: TRBJ2-5
cdr3_length: 17
clone_size: -
d_call: TRBD2
cdr3_nt: TGTGCCAGCAGCCCCGCTGGGCTAGCGGGGGGTTGGGAGACCCAGTACTTC
cdr3_aa: CASSPAGLAGGWETQYF

v_call: TRBV5-1
j_call: TRBJ1-2
cdr3_length: 14
clone_size: -
d_call: TRBD1
cdr3_nt: TGCGCCAGCAGCAGGGACAGGGGTCTCTATGGCTACACCTTC
cdr3_aa: CASSRDRGLYGYTF

v_call: TRBV5-1
j_call: TRBJ2-1
cdr3_length: 15
clone_size: -
d_call: TRBD2
cdr3_nt: TGCGCCAGCAGCTTGAAACTAGCGGGGGAAAATGAGCAGTTCTTC
cdr3_aa: CASSLKLAGENEQFF

v_call: TRBV10-3
j_call: TRBJ2-3
cdr3_length: 16
clone_size: -
d_call: TRBD2
cdr3_nt: TGTGCCATCAGTGAGGTAGCGGGGGAGTACACAGATACGCAGTATTTT
cdr3_aa: CAISEVAGEYTDTQYF

v_call: TRBV28
j_call: TRBJ2-3
cdr3_length: 16
clone_size: -
d_call: TRBD2
cdr3_nt: TGTGCCAGCAGTTACCTAGCGGGGGTTTCCACAGATACGCAGTATTTT
cdr3_aa: CASSYLAGVSTDTQYF

v_call: TRBV9
j_call: TRBJ2-2
cdr3_length: 15
clone_size: -
d_call: -
cdr3_nt: TGTGCCAGCAGCGCTGGACAGAGGGGCGCGTGGGAGCTGTTTTTT
cdr3_aa: CASSAGQRGAWELFF

v_call: TRBV19
j_call: TRBJ1-2
cdr3_length: 13
clone_size: -
d_call: TRBD1
cdr3_nt: TGTGCCAGTAGTGCTGGGACAGAATATGGCTACACCTTC
cdr3_aa: CASSAGTEYGYTF

v_call: TRBV3-1/TRBV3-2
j_call: TRBJ1-3
cdr3_length: 15
clone_size: -
d_call: -
cdr3_nt: TGTGCCAGCAGCCAAGATCTTAGCTCTGGAAACACCATATATTTT
cdr3_aa: CASSQDLSSGNTIYF

v_call: TRBV6-1
j_call: TRBJ1-5
cdr3_length: 14
clone_size: -
d_call: -
cdr3_nt: TGTGCCAGCAGTGAACGAGGGGGGGCCCAGCCCCAGCATTTT
cdr3_aa: CASSERGGAQPQHF

v_call: TRBV6-5
j_call: TRBJ1-1
cdr3_length: 15
clone_size: -
d_call: -
cdr3_nt: TGTGCCAGCAGTAGATCCGGACAGTTAAACACTGAAGCTTTCTTT
cdr3_aa: CASSRSGQLNTEAFF

v_call: TRBV18
j_call: TRBJ2-7
cdr3_length: 16
clone_size: once
d_call: -
cdr3_nt: TGTGCCAGCTCACCAGATACAGGACAAAACTCCTACGAGCAGTACTTC
cdr3_aa: CASSPDTGQNSYEQYF

v_call: TRBV5-4
j_call: TRBJ2-1
cdr3_length: 17
clone_size: -
d_call: -
cdr3_nt: TGTGCCAGCAGCTTGGGCCCCGCCACTCTGCGAGCCAATGAGCAGTTCTTC
cdr3_aa: CASSLGPATLRANEQFF

v_call: TRBV28
j_call: TRBJ2-7
cdr3_length: 14
clone_size: once
d_call: -
cdr3_nt: TGTGCCAGCAAGGTCCCCAATGGGGGGAACGAGCAGTACTTC
cdr3_aa: CASKVPNGGNEQYF

v_call: TRBV19
j_call: TRBJ1-2
cdr3_length: 13
clone_size: -
d_call: TRBD1
cdr3_nt: TGTGCCAGTAGTACCGGGACAGCCTATGGCTACACCTTC
cdr3_aa: CASSTGTAYGYTF